These 17 T cell receptor beta chains originate from one sample sequenced in a study of T-cell memory formation after mild COVID-19. TCRdb called the 5' RACE reads again in MiXCR, with one record for every CDR3 protein. In the table there are 200,000 to 300,000 distinct CDR3 sequences, approximately 9% of which are singletons. The sample consisted of PBMCs or a T cell subset sorted from them (not recorded which). Receptors originate from a young man who had mild COVID-19 (a few samples of this study predate the infection). Cell type and time point are not known.

This clonotype was found a few times. The V gene is TRBV7-2, the J gene TRBJ1-1, with 7 bases identical to TRBD1. Germline CDR1 is SGHTA and CDR2 is FQGNSA. V lost 4 bases and J lost 8; bases outside the gene matches: 10. The CDR3 sequence is 14 residues long. CDR3 nucleotides: TGTGCCAGCAGCTCCCAATCCGACAGGGCAGAAGCTTTCTTT. This translates into CASSSQSDRAEAFF. Using reference TRBV7-2 and TRBJ1-1 for the parts outside the CDR3, the full variable domain is GAGVSQSPSNKVTEKGKDVELRCDPISGHTALYWYRQSLGQGLEFLIYFQGNSAPDKSGLPSDRFSAERTGGSVSTLTIQRTQQEDSAVYLCASSSQSDRAEAFFGQGTRLTVV.

The V gene is TRBV12-3 or TRBV12-4, the J gene TRBJ2-1; the D gene is possibly TRBD1 (6 bases). CDR3 length: 17 amino acids. V gave up 0 bases and J gave up 6 bases, with 18 bases separating them. CDR3 protein: CASSLAYAGQLFNEQFF. The CDR3 region has the DNA TGTGCCAGCAGTTTAGCTTATGCCGGACAGCTGTTCAATGAGCAGTTCTTC.

Turning to this clonotype: One base away lies a much larger clone, so this may be a sequencing read error. The rearrangement links TRBV10-3 to TRBJ2-5; the D gene is possibly TRBD2 (5 bases). Looked up from germline, CDR1 is ENHRY and CDR2 is SYGVKD. The CDR3 covers 11 residues. Trimming removed 4 bases from V and 5 bases from J, with 5 bases in between. DNA of the CDR3: TGTGCCATCAGTGCGGGGGAGACCCAGTACTTC. As protein: CAISAGETQYF.

The table lists this clonotype with a few counts. The chain carries TRBV6-5 and TRBJ1-4; D unresolved. This CDR3 is built from 15 residues. Germline V lookup: CDR1 MNHEY, CDR2 SVGAGI. Trimming pared 5 bases from V and 8 bases from J, leaving 18 bases between. CDR3 DNA: TGTGCCAGCAGTCTCGGGTTCCAAGTTGGGGAAAAACTGTTTTTT. The encoded protein is CASSLGFQVGEKLFF.

The rearrangement links TRBV12-5 to TRBJ2-5; 9 positions match TRBD1. The V gene's germline CDR1 is LGHNT and CDR2 FRNRAP. Trimming removed 1 base from V and 5 bases from J; junction bases left unmatched: 8. The CDR3 length is 16 residues. CDR3: CASGLDRGRVTETQYF. Written as DNA, the CDR3 is TGTGCTAGTGGTTTGGACAGGGGGCGAGTAACGGAGACCCAGTACTTC.

The CDR3 sequence is CASSYPGTGNADTQYF. Here the CDR3 DNA reads TGTGCCAGCAGTTACCCCGGGACAGGGAATGCAGATACGCAGTATTTT. V gene TRBV6-2 or TRBV6-3 combines with J gene TRBJ2-3, with TRBD1 matching 9 bases. CDR3 length: 16 residues. CDR1 MNHEY and CDR2 SVGEGT come from the germline V gene. The V segment lost 2 bases and the J segment 4 bases; nucleotides outside the gene matches: 7.

This clonotype was seen more than once but under ten times. The J gene is TRBJ1-2, the V gene TRBV7-9; TRBD1 agrees at 9 bases. The CDR3 runs 14 residues. CDR1 and CDR2 (germline): SEHNR, FQNEAQ (reference sequence). V lost 5 bases, J lost 7 bases, and 8 bases stayed unmatched. The CDR3 DNA follows: TGTGCCAGCAGCCCGTCGGACAGGGGAAGTGGCTACACCTTC. Amino acids: CASSPSDRGSGYTF. Using reference TRBV7-9 and TRBJ1-2 for the parts outside the CDR3, the full variable domain is DTGVSQNPRHKITKRGQNVTFRCDPISEHNRLYWYRQTLGQGPEFLTYFQNEAQLEKSRLLSDRFSAERPKGSFSTLEIQRTEQGDSAMYLCASSPSDRGSGYTFGSGTRLTVV.

A few counts support this clonotype. The chain is built from TRBV7-2 and TRBJ2-7; TRBD2 matches at 7 bases. CDR1 SGHTA and CDR2 FQGNSA come from the germline V gene. V lost 0 bases, J lost 2 bases, and 1 base stayed unmatched. The CDR3 sequence is 14 residues long. CDR3 amino acids: CASSLAGRAYEQYF. For the CDR3, the DNA is TGTGCCAGCAGCTTAGCGGGGAGGGCCTACGAGCAGTACTTC. Combining the CDR3 with reference TRBV7-2 and TRBJ2-7 gives the whole variable domain GAGVSQSPSNKVTEKGKDVELRCDPISGHTALYWYRQSLGQGLEFLIYFQGNSAPDKSGLPSDRFSAERTGGSVSTLTIQRTQQEDSAVYLCASSLAGRAYEQYFGPGTRLTVT.

The table lists this clonotype with a few counts. This chain uses TRBV5-6 with TRBJ2-3; 9 bases map to TRBD2. This CDR3 comprises 14 residues. CDR1 is SGHDT, CDR2 YYEEEE, per germline. The V and J ends lost 6 bases and 4 bases, in that order; junction bases with no gene match: 6. CDR3 coding DNA: TGTGCCAGCAAGAAGCGGGGGGCGCCAGATACGCAGTATTTT. Encoded protein: CASKKRGAPDTQYF.

The V call is TRBV30, the J call TRBJ2-1; tentatively, D is TRBD2 (6 bases). Looked up from germline, CDR1 is GTSNPN and CDR2 is SVGIG (reference sequence). With 0 bases removed from V and 6 bases from J, the gap between germline ends came to 9 bases. This CDR3 region has 13 residues. The CDR3 DNA follows: TGTGCCTGGAGTGTGGACTACCTCAATGAGCAGTTCTTC. Translation: CAWSVDYLNEQFF.

This clonotype was seen repeatedly, ten times or more. In nucleotides, the CDR3 is TGTGCCAGCAGCTCCGGAAACGCGGGCGAGACGCAGTATTTT. Protein product: CASSSGNAGETQYF. V is TRBV7-2 and J is TRBJ2-3, with a tentative D call TRBD2 (5 bases). CDR1 SGHTA and CDR2 FQGNSA come from the germline V gene. V was trimmed by 4 bases and J by 9 bases, leaving 17 bases between them. The CDR3 consists of 14 residues. Based on the CDR3 plus reference TRBV7-2 and TRBJ2-3, the full variable domain is GAGVSQSPSNKVTEKGKDVELRCDPISGHTALYWYRQSLGQGLEFLIYFQGNSAPDKSGLPSDRFSAERTGGSVSTLTIQRTQQEDSAVYLCASSSGNAGETQYFGPGTRLTVL.

This clonotype appeared a few times. The chain combines TRBV9 with TRBJ2-3; TRBD2 agrees at 7 bases. In germline, CDR1 is SGDLS, CDR2 YYNGEE. The CDR3 contains 20 residues. Trimming at V came to 4 bases and at J to 3 bases, leaving 23 bases not matched to a gene. The CDR3 DNA sequence: TGTGCCAGCAGCCCGCACACGGCCAGCGGGGCCGTGGGGCGGACAGATACGCAGTATTTT. Its translation: CASSPHTASGAVGRTDTQYF.

This rearrangement joins TRBV10-3 to TRBJ2-5; no firm D call. Trimming left V 4 bases short and J 5 bases short, with 11 bases between. The CDR3 is 13 amino acids. Germline V gives CDR1 ENHRY, CDR2 SYGVKD. Here the CDR3 reads CAISGRMGETQYF. In DNA, the CDR3 is TGTGCCATCAGTGGTAGGATGGGGGAGACCCAGTACTTC.

The chain couples TRBV28 to TRBJ2-1, with D tentatively TRBD1 (6 bases). CDR1 is MDHEN, CDR2 SYDVKM, per germline. The V end was cut by 5 bases, the J end by 10 bases, with 12 bases between. The CDR3 covers 12 residues. CDR3 amino acids: CASSESGQEQFF. CDR3 DNA sequence: TGTGCCAGCAGTGAATCTGGACAGGAGCAGTTCTTC.

In this sample, this clonotype turned up a few times. The chain couples TRBV7-9 to TRBJ2-7; D remains unclear. The CDR3 runs to 16 residues. CDR1 is SEHNR and CDR2 is FQNEAQ in the germline V gene (reference sequence). The ends were cut back, 5 bases at V and 0 bases at J, with 17 bases in the middle. DNA for the CDR3: TGTGCCAGCAGCCCGCCATCCCGCAGAAGCTCCTACGAGCAGTACTTC. Its translation: CASSPPSRRSSYEQYF. Looking up the rest from reference TRBV7-9 and TRBJ2-7 gives the full variable domain: DTGVSQNPRHKITKRGQNVTFRCDPISEHNRLYWYRQTLGQGPEFLTYFQNEAQLEKSRLLSDRFSAERPKGSFSTLEIQRTEQGDSAMYLCASSPPSRRSSYEQYFGPGTRLTVT.

This clonotype has a count of ten or more. V and J are TRBV5-4 and TRBJ2-1; D is perhaps TRBD1 or TRBD2 (6 bases each). This CDR3 is built from 16 residues. Trimming cost V 9 bases and J 4 bases, with 23 bases left between them. CDR1 and CDR2 (germline): SGHNT, YYREEE (reference sequence). In DNA, the CDR3 is TGTGCCACTAGAGCGTTGGGGGGCCTGGGGTACAATGAGCAGTTCTTC. Translation gives CATRALGGLGYNEQFF.

V is TRBV7-2 and J is TRBJ1-2, with 7 positions matching TRBD1. The CDR3 runs 14 residues. Germline V gives CDR1 SGHTA, CDR2 FQGNSA. Trimming took 5 bases from V and 4 from J; bases not matched to a gene: 7. In DNA, the CDR3 is TGTGCCAGCAGCCTGGGGGGGACAGTCTATGGCTACACCTTC. It encodes CASSLGGTVYGYTF. The whole variable domain, remainder taken from reference TRBV7-2 and TRBJ1-2, is GAGVSQSPSNKVTEKGKDVELRCDPISGHTALYWYRQSLGQGLEFLIYFQGNSAPDKSGLPSDRFSAERTGGSVSTLTIQRTQQEDSAVYLCASSLGGTVYGYTFGSGTRLTVV.